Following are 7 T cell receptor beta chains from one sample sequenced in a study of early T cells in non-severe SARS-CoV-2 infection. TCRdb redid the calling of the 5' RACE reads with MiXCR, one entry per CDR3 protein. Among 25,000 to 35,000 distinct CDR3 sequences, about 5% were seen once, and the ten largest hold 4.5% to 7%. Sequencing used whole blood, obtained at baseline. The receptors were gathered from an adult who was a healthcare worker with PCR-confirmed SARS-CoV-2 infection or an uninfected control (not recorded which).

The CDR3: CSVDNNYGYTF. CDR3 bases: TGCAGCGTGGACAACAACTATGGCTACACCTTC. The gene calls are TRBV29-1 and TRBJ1-2, with D perhaps TRBD1 (5 bases). V was trimmed by 6 bases and J by 2 bases, leaving 7 bases between them. The germline gives CDR1 SQVTM, CDR2 ANQGSEA. There are 11 residues in the CDR3. Complete variable domain (other parts from reference TRBV29-1 and TRBJ1-2): SAVISQKPSRDICQRGTSLTIQCQVDSQVTMMFWYRQQPGQSLTLIATANQGSEATYESGFVIDKFPISRPNLTFSTLTVSNMSPEDSSIYLCSVDNNYGYTFGSGTRLTVV.

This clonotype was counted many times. In nucleotides, the CDR3 is TGTGCCAGCAGCTCTCCATACAGGGGGGACTACGAGCAGTACTTC. It codes for CASSSPYRGDYEQYF. This chain uses TRBV7-6 with TRBJ2-7; the match to TRBD1 covers 8 bases. Germline CDR1 is SGHVS and CDR2 is FNYEAQ. The CDR3 has 15 amino acids. After removal of 4 bases from V and 3 bases from J, the junction contained 8 bases not matched to a gene.

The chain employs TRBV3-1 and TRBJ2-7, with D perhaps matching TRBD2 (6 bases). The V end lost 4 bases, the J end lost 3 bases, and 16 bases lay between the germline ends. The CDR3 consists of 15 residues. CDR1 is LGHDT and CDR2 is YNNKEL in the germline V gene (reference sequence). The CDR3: CASSLQAGLLYEQYF. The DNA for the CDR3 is TGTGCCAGCAGCCTCCAAGCGGGCCTCCTCTACGAGCAGTACTTC.

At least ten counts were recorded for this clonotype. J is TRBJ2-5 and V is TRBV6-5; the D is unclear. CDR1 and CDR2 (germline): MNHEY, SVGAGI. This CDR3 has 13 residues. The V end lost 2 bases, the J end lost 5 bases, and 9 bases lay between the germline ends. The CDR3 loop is CASSYNPTETQYF. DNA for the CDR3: TGTGCCAGCAGTTACAACCCGACGGAGACCCAGTACTTC.

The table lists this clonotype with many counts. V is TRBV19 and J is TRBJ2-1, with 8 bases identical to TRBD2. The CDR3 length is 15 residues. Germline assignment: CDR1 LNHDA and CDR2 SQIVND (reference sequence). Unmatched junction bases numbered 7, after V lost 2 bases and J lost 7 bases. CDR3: CASSIRRGERNEQFF. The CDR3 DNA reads TGTGCCAGTAGTATACGGCGGGGGGAGAGGAATGAGCAGTTCTTC.

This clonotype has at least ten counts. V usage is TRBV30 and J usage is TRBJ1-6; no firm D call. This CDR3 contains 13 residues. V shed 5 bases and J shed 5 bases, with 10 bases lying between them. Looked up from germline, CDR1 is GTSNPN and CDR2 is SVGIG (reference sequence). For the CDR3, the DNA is TGTGCCTGGGAATGGGGTAATAATTCACCCCTCCACTTT. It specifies CAWEWGNNSPLHF. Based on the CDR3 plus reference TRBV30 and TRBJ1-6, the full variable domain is SQTIHQWPATLVQPVGSPLSLECTVEGTSNPNLYWYRQAAGRGLQLLFYSVGIGQISSEVPQNLSASRPQDRQFILSSKKLLLSDSGFYLCAWEWGNNSPLHFGNGTRLTVT.

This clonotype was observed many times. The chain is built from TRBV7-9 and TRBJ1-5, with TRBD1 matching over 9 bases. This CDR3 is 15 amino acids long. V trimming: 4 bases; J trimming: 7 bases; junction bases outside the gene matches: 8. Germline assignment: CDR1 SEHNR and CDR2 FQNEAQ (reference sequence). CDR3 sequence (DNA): TGTGCCAGCAGCTCCGGGACAGGGTCGGGACAGCCCCAGCATTTT. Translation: CASSSGTGSGQPQHF. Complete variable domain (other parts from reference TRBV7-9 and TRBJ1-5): DTGVSQNPRHKITKRGQNVTFRCDPISEHNRLYWYRQTLGQGPEFLTYFQNEAQLEKSRLLSDRFSAERPKGSFSTLEIQRTEQGDSAMYLCASSSGTGSGQPQHFGDGTRLSIL.